Following are 4 T cell receptor beta chains from one sample sequenced in a study of blood T cell repertoires in COVID-19. TCRdb's table, derived via immunoSEQ multiplex PCR, lists solely in-frame clones and lacks some. The sample contains 250,000 to 350,000 clones, around 86% of which appear only once. Sequenced input: peripheral blood. The receptors here all came from a woman aged 45-60 years with acute or convalescent COVID-19.

V gene TRBV5-1 combines with J gene TRBJ2-6; 9 nucleotides agree with TRBD1. The ends lost 0 bases at V and 4 bases at J; junction bases unmatched: 5. This CDR3 comprises 17 residues. The germline V gene encodes CDR1 SGHRS and CDR2 YFSETQ. The CDR3 loop is CASSLGTGESGANVLTF. CDR3 nucleotide sequence: TGCGCCAGCAGCTTGGGGACAGGGGAATCCGGGGCCAACGTCCTGACTTTC.

The chain joins TRBV5-8 to TRBJ2-7, with TRBD2 as a possible D gene (7 bases). V dropped 3 bases and J dropped 1 base, with 23 bases sitting between them. Germline V lookup: CDR1 SGHTS, CDR2 YDEGEE. The CDR3 consists of 18 residues. CDR3 sequence (DNA): TGTGCCAGCAGCTCGGACAGCCCCTGGGAGGGATTATCCTACGAGCAGTACTTC. Amino acids: CASSSDSPWEGLSYEQYF.

The chain carries TRBV19 and TRBJ1-1; 7 bases line up with TRBD1. CDR1 and CDR2 from the germline V gene are LNHDA and SQIVND (reference sequence). This CDR3 region has 13 residues. Trimming took 10 bases from V and 6 from J; bases not matched to a gene: 11. CDR3 in amino acids: CATEPDTGAEAFF. The CDR3, as DNA: TGTGCCACCGAACCCGATACAGGGGCTGAAGCTTTCTTT.

This clone showed up just a few times. The chain recombines TRBV7-8 with TRBJ2-1, with 16 bases identical to TRBD2. Germline CDR1 SGHVS, CDR2 FQNEAQ. J was trimmed by 7 bases and V by 7 bases; bases with no gene match: 13. This CDR3 is built from 18 residues. As DNA, the CDR3 is TGTGCCAGCAACCCGATGACCGGGACTAGCGGGAGGGCTAATGAGCAGTTCTTC. Protein sequence: CASNPMTGTSGRANEQFF.